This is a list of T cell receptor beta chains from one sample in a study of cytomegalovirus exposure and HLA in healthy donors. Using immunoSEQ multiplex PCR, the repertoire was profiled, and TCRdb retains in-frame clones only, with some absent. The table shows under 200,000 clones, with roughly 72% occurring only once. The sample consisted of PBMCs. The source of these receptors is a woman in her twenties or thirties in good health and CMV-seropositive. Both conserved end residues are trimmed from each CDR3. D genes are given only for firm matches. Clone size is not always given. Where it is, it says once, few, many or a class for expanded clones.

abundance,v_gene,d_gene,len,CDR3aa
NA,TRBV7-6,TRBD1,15,ASSLMDGQASGNTIY
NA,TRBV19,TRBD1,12,ASKRTGAYNEQF
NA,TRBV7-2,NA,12,ASSLQTAGETQY
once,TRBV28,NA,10,ASSSSPYEQY
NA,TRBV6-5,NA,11,ASARSSNQPQH
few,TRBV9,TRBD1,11,ASNPGQGQPQH
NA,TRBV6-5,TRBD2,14,ASSYSSGRPHNEQF
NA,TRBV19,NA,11,ASSMGLDNEQF
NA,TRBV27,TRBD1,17,ASSLSVGTTGSLYYEQY
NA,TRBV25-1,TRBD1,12,ASSPIGQAYGYT
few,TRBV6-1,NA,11,ASSDAMRYEQY
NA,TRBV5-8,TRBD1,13,ASSLSHRGLYEQY
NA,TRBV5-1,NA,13,ASSLGAGDPDTQY
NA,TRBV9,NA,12,ASSGGFYTDTQY
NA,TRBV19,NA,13,ASSRQVKFSNEQY
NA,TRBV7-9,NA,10,ASSLLQGGAF
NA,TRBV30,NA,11,AWKIVVNTEAF
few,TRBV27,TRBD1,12,ASSAQGDGTEAF
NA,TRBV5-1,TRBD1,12,ASSSSGTVTEAF
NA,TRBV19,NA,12,ASSIGHYQETQY
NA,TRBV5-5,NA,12,ASSLVGGVETQY
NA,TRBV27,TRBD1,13,ASSLGQGLRTEAF
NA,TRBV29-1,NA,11,SVGRGGDTEAF
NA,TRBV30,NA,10,AWSRETYEQY
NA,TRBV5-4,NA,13,ASSLGQISNYGYT
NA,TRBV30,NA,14,AWSDQVMVAGDTQY
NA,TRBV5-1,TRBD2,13,ASRFAGTSEEEQF
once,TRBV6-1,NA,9,AVGQAVEQF